There are many counts of the clone carrying this T cell receptor beta chain. Its antigen is currently unknown. Time point given: patch test 1, 2 weeks after DPC sensitization. The treatment denotes: therapeutic diphenylcyclopropenone sensitization with weekly scalp DPC. This record belongs to a study of human T cells and chemical hapten exposure. Points from the study as a whole: No shift was seen in TCRs above 1 in 1000 frequency with DPC sensitization.

Using its own MiXCR run on the RACE reads, TCRdb lists one record per CDR3 protein. The sample lists more than 65,000 distinct CDR3 sequences, about 7.5% occurring once. J lost 3 bases, V lost 5 bases, and 10 bases had no gene match. Germline V gene sequence: CDR1 SGHRS, CDR2 YFSETQ. The CDR3 sequence is 15 residues long. V usage is TRBV5-1 and J usage is TRBJ2-5, with TRBD2 matching over 7 bases. The sequence was obtained from a woman in her 30s with alopecia areata. Some clones in this sample may be carry-over from other donors' samples. The source was whole blood, collected in connection with sensitization to the hapten diphenylcyclopropenone (DPC). CDR3 nucleotides: TGCGCCAGCAGTAACATCGATACTAGCGAAGAGACCCAGTACTTC. It codes for CASSNIDTSEETQYF.